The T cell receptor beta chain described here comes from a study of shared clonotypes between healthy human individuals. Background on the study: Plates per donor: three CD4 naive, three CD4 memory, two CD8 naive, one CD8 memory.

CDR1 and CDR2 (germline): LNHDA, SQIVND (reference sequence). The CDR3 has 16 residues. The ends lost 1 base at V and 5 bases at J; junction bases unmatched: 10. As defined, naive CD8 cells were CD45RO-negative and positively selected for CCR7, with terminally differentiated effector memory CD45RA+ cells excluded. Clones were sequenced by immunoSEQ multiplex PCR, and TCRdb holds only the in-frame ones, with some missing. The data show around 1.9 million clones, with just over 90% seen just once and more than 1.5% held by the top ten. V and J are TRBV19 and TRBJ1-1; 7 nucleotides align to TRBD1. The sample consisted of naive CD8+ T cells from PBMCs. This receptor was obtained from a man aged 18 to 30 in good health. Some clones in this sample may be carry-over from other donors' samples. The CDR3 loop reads CASSIGTGRVSTEAFF. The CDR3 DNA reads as TGTGCCAGTAGTATAGGGACAGGAAGGGTGAGTACTGAAGCTTTCTTT. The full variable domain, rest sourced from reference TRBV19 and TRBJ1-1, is DGGITQSPKYLFRKEGQNVTLSCEQNLNHDAMYWYRQDPGQGLRLIYYSQIVNDFQKGDIAEGYSVSREKKESFPLTVTSAQKNPTAFYLCASSIGTGRVSTEAFFGQGTRLTVV.